This T cell receptor (beta chain) was recovered during a study of response to subunit inactivated influenza vaccine. The CDR3 is 15 amino acids. The V end lost 2 bases, the J end lost 4 bases, and 11 bases lay between the germline ends. The study's findings and limits: Few additional T cells are recruited per seasonal influenza vaccination, authors suggested.

TCRdb re-derived calls from the RT-PCR reads in MiXCR, one entry per CDR3 protein. The sample has some 850,000 distinct CDR3 sequences, under 20% seen once. This clonotype was observed many times. The antigen is undetermined. This receptor was obtained from a man aged 45 to 65 who received an inactivated influenza vaccine. V is TRBV12-3 or TRBV12-4 and J is TRBJ2-2; possible D gene TRBD2, 6 bases. Sample: PBMCs from blood, taken around 5 days after vaccination. CDR3 in DNA: TGTGCCAGCAGTTTACGGGGAGCGGGCACCGGGGAGCTGTTTTTT. Translating it yields CASSLRGAGTGELFF.